This TCR beta chain was found in a study of blood T cell repertoires in COVID-19. This clone was found once. Participants spanned ages about 18 to 89 years and resided in about two dozen US areas. Participants reported their clinical history, and cohort assignment relied on those reports. Per the original methods: Quantification of nucleated cells was approximated via reference gene primer amplification. Libraries were prepared by immunoSEQ multiplex PCR; TCRdb keeps only in-frame clonotypes and omits some of them. That table gives V, J and clone size, and the DNA gave D and trimming. Of roughly 200,000 clones listed, approximately 85% are singletons. CDR3 length: 13 residues. Germline V lookup: CDR1 MNHEY, CDR2 SMNVEV (reference sequence). Trimming left V 3 bases short and J 3 bases short, with 5 bases between.

The V gene is TRBV27, the J gene TRBJ2-2, with D unresolved. The TCR originated in a man aged 40-49 years with acute COVID-19. Material for sequencing was PBMCs or T cells enriched from blood (not recorded which). In DNA, the CDR3 is TGTGCCAGCAGTTTGGAGTACACCGGGGAGCTGTTTTTT. Protein: CASSLEYTGELFF.